This TCR beta chain was captured in a study of blood T cell repertoires in COVID-19. Study details: COVID-19 samples from acute and convalescent phases originated in the United States, Italy and Spain. From T cells, B-cell-depleted T cells, or PBMCs came the material, which was cDNA or gDNA.

Those enrolled, adults aged roughly 18 to 90 years, came from about two dozen US areas. Germline lookup yields CDR1 SGHVS and CDR2 FNYEAQ. Trimming at V came to 4 bases and at J to 3 bases, leaving 10 bases not matched to a gene. The CDR3 runs to 16 residues. How the authors handled the data: Amplification of reference gene primers provided the estimated nucleated cell counts. Libraries were prepared by immunoSEQ multiplex PCR; TCRdb keeps only in-frame clonotypes and omits some of them. For V, J and clone size, that table is used; D and trimming come from the DNA. The profile covers roughly 200,000 clones, with roughly 87% appearing a single time and approximately 7.2% taken by the ten largest.

The specimen was PBMCs or T cells enriched from blood (not recorded which). The origin of this receptor is a man aged 25 to 40 in a cohort exposed to, infected with or recovered from COVID-19 (not recorded which). The V and J genes are TRBV7-6 and TRBJ1-2; TRBD1 matches at 8 bases. CDR3 residues: CASSSQGAGGDYGYTF. In nucleotides, the CDR3 is TGTGCCAGCAGCTCGCAGGGGGCAGGGGGGGACTATGGCTACACCTTC.